This TCR beta chain came from a study of vaccination effects on CD4 cells after COVID-19. Here immunoSEQ multiplex PCR was the method, and the copy in TCRdb shows in-frame clones only, minus some. Of 35,000 to 45,000 clones in the sample, roughly four fifths were seen once. Viral peptide pool expansion of antigen-specific CD4+ T cells preceded sequencing in the ViraFEST assay. Researchers isolated CD4+ T cells once 9 to 11 days of culture had elapsed. The vaccine given was either BNT162b2 or mRNA-1273, in two doses. The sample holds one count of this clone. Its antigen is unidentified. V was pared by 3 bases and J by 5 bases, with 17 bases between. CDR3 size: 16 residues. Germline CDR1 LNHDA, CDR2 SQIVND (reference sequence).

The receptor was derived from a human donor who received a COVID-19 vaccine. Some clones in this sample may be carry-over from other donors' samples. The chain links TRBV19 to TRBJ2-1, with D perhaps given as TRBD1 or TRBD2 (6 bases each). The material sequenced was CD4+ T cells from PBMCs cultured with HCoV-NL63 spike peptides, taken after COVID-19 vaccination. In DNA form, the CDR3 reads TGTGCCAGTAGTATTGAGGGGGGTAGGGGCAACAATGAGCAGTTCTTC. Residues: CASSIEGGRGNNEQFF. Based on the CDR3 plus reference TRBV19 and TRBJ2-1, the full variable domain is DGGITQSPKYLFRKEGQNVTLSCEQNLNHDAMYWYRQDPGQGLRLIYYSQIVNDFQKGDIAEGYSVSREKKESFPLTVTSAQKNPTAFYLCASSIEGGRGNNEQFFGPGTRLTVL.